Following are 26 T cell receptor beta chains from one sample sequenced in a study of blood T cells in healthy people across ages. Alongside a J-beta primer mix, a sample-barcoded 5' primer served in a second PCR lasting about 7 to 11 cycles. A single record per CDR3 protein comes from TCRdb applying MiXCR to the 5' RACE reads. The sample has 700,000 or so distinct CDR3 sequences; roughly 43% are singletons. The sequenced sample was blood. All receptors come from a man older than 75 in good health.

This clonotype turned up a few times. The CDR3 DNA is TGTGCCAGCCGGGTACTTCCTCAGCGGCAAGAGACCCAGTACTTC. Protein product: CASRVLPQRQETQYF. The genes are TRBV6-2 or TRBV6-3 and TRBJ2-5; tentative D call: TRBD2 (5 bases). The V gene's germline CDR1 is MNHEY and CDR2 SVGEGT. The CDR3 length is 15 residues. Trimming took 8 bases from V and 2 from J, leaving 18 bases between them.

The chain carries TRBV10-2 and TRBJ2-7; TRBD2 agrees at 7 bases. This CDR3 region has 14 residues. Germline-derived CDR1 and CDR2 are WSHSY and SAAADI. J was trimmed by 4 bases and V by 6 bases; bases with no gene match: 9. This chain's CDR3 is CASRETSSWYEQYF. Here the CDR3 DNA reads TGCGCCAGCAGGGAGACTAGCTCATGGTACGAGCAGTACTTC.

At least ten counts were recorded for this clonotype. This chain links TRBV7-2 with TRBJ2-3, with D perhaps TRBD2 (6 bases). Germline V gene sequence: CDR1 SGHTA, CDR2 FQGNSA. This CDR3 is 12 amino acids long. Trimming pared 9 bases from V and 4 bases from J, leaving 11 bases between. CDR3 coding DNA: TGTGCCAGTCGGAGGGCGGCAGATACGCAGTATTTT. It is translated as CASRRAADTQYF.

J is TRBJ2-3 and V is TRBV5-1; D remains unclear. The germline V gene has CDR1 SGHRS and CDR2 YFSETQ. The CDR3 is 14 amino acids. The V gene lost 5 bases and the J gene lost 1 base, with 11 bases spanning the gap. The DNA for the CDR3 is TGCGCCAGCAGTCGAGGCCAACGCACAGATACGCAGTATTTT. As protein: CASSRGQRTDTQYF.

The CDR3 region has the DNA TGTGCCAGCAGTTTAACCGGTACAGGGACGGCAGATACGCAGTATTTT. It encodes CASSLTGTGTADTQYF. The chain employs TRBV28 and TRBJ2-3; the D gene is possibly TRBD1 (6 bases). This CDR3 has 16 residues. Trimming pared 2 bases from V and 4 bases from J, leaving 16 bases between. Germline V gives CDR1 MDHEN, CDR2 SYDVKM.

The chain recombines TRBV6-2 or TRBV6-3 with TRBJ2-4; D unresolved. The J call is in doubt because the DNA end fits TRBJ2-7 better. This CDR3 region has 13 residues. Germline CDR1 and CDR2: MNHEY and SVGEGT. The CDR3 coding sequence is TGTGCCAGCAGTTATGTTAGCAGAGGCGAGCAGTACTTC. As protein: CASSYVSRGEQYF.

The chain combines TRBV6-2 or TRBV6-3 with TRBJ2-7, with TRBD2 matching 13 bases. The CDR3 consists of 18 residues. The ends lost 7 bases at V and 4 bases at J; junction bases unmatched: 16. Germline CDR1 is MNHEY and CDR2 is SVGEGT. The CDR3 sequence is CASMNGLAGEGRGYEQYF. The CDR3 DNA follows: TGTGCCAGCATGAACGGACTAGCGGGAGAAGGAAGGGGATACGAGCAGTACTTC.

This clonotype turned up a few times. The V and J genes are TRBV5-6 and TRBJ2-7, with D possibly being TRBD1 (6 bases). V was clipped by 9 bases and J by 3 bases, with 13 bases between them. This CDR3 comprises 12 residues. The germline CDR1 and CDR2 sequences are SGHDT and YYEEEE. The CDR3 is CATTKQGYEQYF. The DNA of the CDR3 is TGTGCCACCACCAAACAGGGCTACGAGCAGTACTTC.

The chain couples TRBV4-1 to TRBJ1-1, with 7 positions matching TRBD1. CDR3 length: 18 residues. Germline lookup yields CDR1 MGHRA and CDR2 YSYEKL. V lost 8 bases to trimming and J lost 1 base; unmatched junction nucleotides: 19. This CDR3 reads CASAKYGDSKWGNTEAFF. CDR3 nucleotide sequence: TGCGCCAGCGCAAAGTACGGGGACAGCAAGTGGGGGAACACTGAAGCTTTCTTT.

This clonotype was detected a few times. The chain combines TRBV7-2 with TRBJ2-1; the match to TRBD2 covers 10 bases. CDR1 is SGHTA and CDR2 is FQGNSA in the germline V gene. The CDR3 consists of 14 residues. J was trimmed by 7 bases and V by 5 bases; bases with no gene match: 5. The CDR3 region has the DNA TGTGCCAGCAGCCGGCGACTAGCGGGTAATGAGCAGTTCTTC. It codes for CASSRRLAGNEQFF.

The chain is built from TRBV3-1 and TRBJ2-3; 9 bases align to TRBD1. CDR1 and CDR2 from the germline V gene are LGHDT and YNNKEL (reference sequence). The CDR3 sequence is 17 residues long. With 3 bases clipped from V and 7 bases from J, the junction kept 14 bases outside the gene matches. As DNA, the CDR3 is TGTGCCAGCAGCCATCAAACGAGGGGACAGGGAATCAATACGCAGTATTTT. Its protein is CASSHQTRGQGINTQYF.

V is TRBV7-8 and J is TRBJ1-2; D not certain. V was pared by 0 bases and J by 1 base, with 9 bases between. The CDR3 is 15 amino acids. Germline CDR1 is SGHVS and CDR2 is FQNEAQ. For the CDR3, the DNA is TGTGCCAGCAGCTTAGCCCTAGGGAGTAACTATGGCTACACCTTC. It encodes CASSLALGSNYGYTF.

The sample holds many counts of this clonotype. This chain uses TRBV30 with TRBJ2-6, with no clear D. This CDR3 has 17 residues. The V gene's germline CDR1 is GTSNPN and CDR2 SVGIG (reference sequence). The V end lost 0 bases, the J end lost 0 bases, and 12 bases lay between the germline ends. CDR3 residues: CAWSVQKAVSGANVLTF. In DNA, the CDR3 is TGTGCCTGGAGTGTACAGAAAGCCGTCTCTGGGGCCAACGTCCTGACTTTC.

Comment on this clonotype: Relative to the germline gene, one junction end is altered; a read error may explain this. The chain carries TRBV28 and TRBJ1-1; 11 bases align to TRBD1. Germline loops: CDR1 MDHEN, CDR2 SYDVKM. This CDR3 is 15 amino acids long. The CDR3 loop is CASSRTGGGDTEAFF. CDR3 nucleotides: TGTGCTAGCAGCCGGACAGGGGGCGGGGACACTGAAGCTTTCTTT.

CDR3 nucleotide sequence: TGTGCCAGCAGCCAAGGAGGAGGGAGCCGGCCCTACGAGCAGTACTTC. As protein: CASSQGGGSRPYEQYF. The chain carries TRBV11-1 and TRBJ2-7, with D possibly being TRBD2 (6 bases). The V gene lost 5 bases and the J gene lost 2 bases, with 19 bases spanning the gap. CDR1 SGHAT and CDR2 FQDESV come from the germline V gene (reference sequence). The CDR3 runs to 16 residues.

This sequence joins TRBV7-2 and TRBJ2-2, with D possibly being TRBD2 (5 bases). V was clipped by 4 bases and J by 1 base, with 10 bases between them. The CDR3 loop spans 15 amino acids. Germline values: CDR1 SGHTA, CDR2 FQGNSA. Here the CDR3 reads CASSSRRGNTGELFF. In DNA, the CDR3 is TGTGCCAGCAGCTCACGACGGGGGAACACCGGGGAGCTGTTTTTT.

Note on this clonotype: Germline and junction disagree at one end, which may indicate a read error. This rearrangement joins TRBV6-5 to TRBJ2-1; 9 positions agree with TRBD1. This CDR3 spans 15 amino acids. The germline V gene has CDR1 MNHEY and CDR2 SVGAGI. The CDR3 DNA reads as TGTGCCAGCAGTCAACAGGGGGCCGCCTACAATGAGCGGTTCTTC. Translation gives CASSQQGAAYNERFF.

The chain couples TRBV29-1 to TRBJ1-2, with D possibly TRBD1 on 6 matching bases. With 6 bases removed from V and 4 bases from J, the gap between germline ends came to 15 bases. The CDR3 consists of 13 residues. Germline CDR1 reads SQVTM; CDR2 reads ANQGSEA. The CDR3 bases are TGCAGCGTAAGGATACAGGGCGCCTATGGCTACACCTTC. It specifies CSVRIQGAYGYTF.

V and J are TRBV6-1 and TRBJ2-2; possibly TRBD1 for D (6 bases). V gave up 7 bases and J gave up 3 bases, with 21 bases separating them. The CDR3 is 17 amino acids. Germline-derived CDR1 and CDR2 are MNHNS and SASEGT. CDR3 bases: TGTGCCAGCAAACGATCGGGACAATTTGGGTACACCGGGGAGCTGTTTTTT. Its translation: CASKRSGQFGYTGELFF.

This clonotype was observed once. V usage is TRBV2 and J usage is TRBJ2-1, with a tentative D call TRBD1 (6 bases). The V end lost 7 bases, the J end lost 6 bases, and 13 bases lay between the germline ends. The CDR3 is made up of 13 amino acids. Germline V CDR1 and CDR2: SNHLY, FYNNEI. CDR3 loop: CASNRDNGNEQFF. The CDR3 coding sequence is TGTGCCAGCAACCGGGACAATGGCAATGAGCAGTTCTTC.

This clonotype was picked up a small number of times. The chain is built from TRBV4-2 and TRBJ2-5, with D possibly TRBD1 on 5 matching bases. Between the trimmed V and J ends, which lost 0 bases and 5 bases, there was a span of 10 bases. The germline gives CDR1 LGHNA, CDR2 YNFKEQ. CDR3 length: 14 residues. DNA of the CDR3: TGTGCCAGCAGCCAAGACCCAGGGCCCGAGACCCAGTACTTC. It is translated as CASSQDPGPETQYF.

As to this clonotype: A much larger clone is a single base away; this may be a read error. The chain is built from TRBV6-1 and TRBJ2-1; TRBD2 matches 9 bases. From germline, CDR1 is MNHNS and CDR2 SASEGT. The V gene end was trimmed by 7 bases and the J gene end by 0 bases; junction bases not matched to a gene: 10. CDR3 length equals 17 residues. The CDR3 reads CASINSGGASSYNEQFF. In DNA form, the CDR3 reads TGTGCCAGCATCAATAGCGGGGGCGCGAGCTCCTACAATGAGCAGTTCTTC.

This chain links TRBV15 with TRBJ1-1, with 7 bases identical to TRBD1. V lost 6 bases to trimming and J lost 5 bases; unmatched junction nucleotides: 6. In germline, CDR1 is LNHNV, CDR2 YYDKDF (reference sequence). CDR3 size: 13 residues. The CDR3 sequence is CATSSGGTTEAFF. The DNA of the CDR3 is TGTGCCACCAGTTCAGGGGGAACGACTGAAGCTTTCTTT.

This clonotype was seen a few times. The CDR3 DNA sequence: TGTGCCAGCAGCTTAGCGAGGGGCCAGGGCCCACGGCAGTTCTTC. Encoded protein: CASSLARGQGPRQFF. V gene TRBV7-9 combines with J gene TRBJ2-1; TRBD1 or TRBD2 may be the D gene (5 bases each). Between the trimmed V and J ends, which lost 0 bases and 12 bases, there was a span of 18 bases. The CDR3 has 15 residues. Germline CDR1 SEHNR, CDR2 FQNEAQ (reference sequence).

This rearrangement joins TRBV6-1 to TRBJ1-4, with 8 positions matching TRBD1. J lost 10 bases, V lost 5 bases, and 9 bases had no gene match. Germline assignment: CDR1 MNHNS and CDR2 SASEGT. CDR3 length: 14 residues. CDR3 residues: CASSSRTGRGKLFF. Here the CDR3 DNA reads TGTGCCAGCAGTTCGCGGACAGGGAGAGGAAAACTGTTTTTT.

The genes are TRBV2 and TRBJ2-5; D ambiguous. CDR3 length equals 14 residues. The V gene's germline CDR1 is SNHLY and CDR2 FYNNEI. V was cut by 4 bases and J by 5 bases, with 14 bases left in between. The CDR3 reads CASSARSDWETQYF. CDR3 coding DNA: TGTGCCAGCAGTGCTAGGAGCGACTGGGAGACCCAGTACTTC.